This is a list of T cell receptor beta chains from one sample in a study of T cell responses to AZD1222 COVID-19 vaccine. TCRdb keeps only in-frame clones here, not all; method: immunoSEQ multiplex PCR. The sample lists 150,000 to 200,000 clones, 85% to 90% occurring once. Specimen: peripheral blood, collected on day 0 of AZD1222 vaccination. The receptors come from an adult in good health. Each CDR3 is given with its conserved first and last residue. A D gene is named only where the DNA matches it firmly. Expanded clones are given a class, and other clones once, few, many or no size at all.

NA	TRBV6-5	TRBJ2-7	15	NA	CASSYSSGDTYEQYF	TGTGCCAGCAGTTACTCTTCAGGGGACACCTACGAGCAGTACTTC
NA	TRBV7-6	TRBJ2-7	16	TRBD2	CASSEGLAGSFHEQYF	TGTGCCAGCAGCGAGGGGTTAGCGGGATCTTTTCACGAGCAGTACTTC
once	TRBV18	TRBJ2-3	14	NA	CASSPGPSTDTQYF	TGTGCCAGCTCACCGGGACCGAGCACAGATACGCAGTATTTT
NA	TRBV28	TRBJ1-3	15	NA	CASGSLDGTGNTIYF	TGTGCCAGCGGTTCTTTGGACGGTACTGGAAACACCATATATTTT
NA	TRBV9	TRBJ1-1	13	NA	CASSKGSRAEAFF	TGTGCCAGCAGTAAGGGGTCGCGGGCTGAAGCTTTCTTT
NA	TRBV19	TRBJ2-5	14	NA	CASSITGREETQYF	TGTGCCAGTAGTATAACCGGGCGTGAGGAGACCCAGTACTTC
NA	TRBV28	TRBJ1-6	15	NA	CASKQDTSYNSPLHF	TGTGCCAGCAAGCAGGACACCTCCTATAATTCACCCCTCCACTTT
few	TRBV7-3	TRBJ2-2	13	NA	CASSSLSTGELFF	TGTGCCAGCAGCTCCCTATCTACCGGGGAGCTGTTTTTT
NA	TRBV30	TRBJ1-2	15	TRBD1	CACATLGQVLYGYTF	TGTGCCTGCGCAACTTTGGGACAGGTTCTCTATGGCTACACCTTC
NA	TRBV6-6	TRBJ1-1	15	NA	CASSPRGDGGTEAFF	TGTGCCAGCAGCCCTCGGGGAGACGGGGGCACTGAAGCTTTCTTT
NA	TRBV24-1	TRBJ2-2	13	NA	CATSDLSTGELFF	TGTGCCACCAGTGATCTTAGTACCGGGGAGCTGTTTTTT
NA	TRBV6-5	TRBJ2-7	14	TRBD2	CASSYDGAGGEQYF	TGTGCCAGCAGTTACGACGGGGCGGGAGGCGAGCAGTACTTC
NA	TRBV28	TRBJ1-2	16	NA	CASSAGDKNGEYGYTF	TGTGCCAGCAGCGCGGGAGACAAAAACGGGGAGTATGGCTACACCTTC
NA	TRBV30	TRBJ1-2	12	NA	CAWSFFNYGYTF	TGTGCCTGGAGTTTCTTTAACTATGGCTACACCTTC
few	TRBV9	TRBJ1-6	15	NA	CASSVGDSTNSPLHF	TGTGCCAGCAGCGTAGGGGATTCAACTAATTCACCCCTCCACTTT